Sequencing of this T cell receptor (beta chain) was carried out in a study of Graves' ophthalmopathy and Graves' hyperthyroidism. The CDR3 is 13 amino acids. V shed 4 bases and J 3 bases; nucleotides not matched to a gene: 4. The germline V gene encodes CDR1 SQVTM and CDR2 ANQGSEA. The sequenced template was RNA, covering the TCR beta CDR3 region. Scientists carried out first-round RT-PCR using HTBI primers and then a second-round multiplex PCR. TCRdb re-called the multiplex PCR reads with MiXCR, one entry per CDR3 protein. In the table there are around 1.1 million distinct CDR3 sequences, about 35% of which are singletons. Enrolled hyperthyroidism patients had a new diagnosis, a duration under 2 months, and an age of 18 to 65. Reliance was placed on clinical symptoms, serum thyroxine, TRAb, thyroid ultrasound and orbital computed tomography for diagnosis. This clonotype has a single count.

The TCR originated in an adult man with Graves' hyperthyroidism. The sample consisted of peripheral blood or thyroid tissue (not recorded which). This sequence joins TRBV29-1 and TRBJ2-7; 9 positions match TRBD1. The CDR3 DNA sequence: TGCAGCGTTGCGGGACAGGGAAACTACGAGCAGTACTTC. Translating gives CSVAGQGNYEQYF.